This T cell receptor beta chain derives from a study of blood T cell repertoires in COVID-19. Study-wide context: Some COVID-19 samples were acute and others convalescent; all came from the United States, Italy and Spain.

CDR1 SGDLS and CDR2 YYNGEE come from the germline V gene. The CDR3 spans 16 residues. Germline trimming cut 4 bases from V and 1 base from J; bases unmatched to any gene: 8. In the study's own analysis: Quantification of nucleated cells was approximated via reference gene primer amplification. Measured with immunoSEQ multiplex PCR; TCRdb has only the in-frame clones, and not every one. Clonal size and the V and J genes are those of that table, whereas D and trimming came from the DNA. The sample gives some 250,000 clones, 70% to 90% of which show up once; less than 2.5% is in the top ten. The sequence was obtained from a woman between 45 and 60 years old who had recovered from COVID-19. This chain uses TRBV9 with TRBJ2-5; 9 positions match TRBD2. The sample was PBMCs or T cells enriched from blood (not recorded which). The DNA for the CDR3 is TGTGCCAGCAGCTTTTCCGGGACTAGCCTCCAAGAGACCCAGTACTTC. Translated: CASSFSGTSLQETQYF.